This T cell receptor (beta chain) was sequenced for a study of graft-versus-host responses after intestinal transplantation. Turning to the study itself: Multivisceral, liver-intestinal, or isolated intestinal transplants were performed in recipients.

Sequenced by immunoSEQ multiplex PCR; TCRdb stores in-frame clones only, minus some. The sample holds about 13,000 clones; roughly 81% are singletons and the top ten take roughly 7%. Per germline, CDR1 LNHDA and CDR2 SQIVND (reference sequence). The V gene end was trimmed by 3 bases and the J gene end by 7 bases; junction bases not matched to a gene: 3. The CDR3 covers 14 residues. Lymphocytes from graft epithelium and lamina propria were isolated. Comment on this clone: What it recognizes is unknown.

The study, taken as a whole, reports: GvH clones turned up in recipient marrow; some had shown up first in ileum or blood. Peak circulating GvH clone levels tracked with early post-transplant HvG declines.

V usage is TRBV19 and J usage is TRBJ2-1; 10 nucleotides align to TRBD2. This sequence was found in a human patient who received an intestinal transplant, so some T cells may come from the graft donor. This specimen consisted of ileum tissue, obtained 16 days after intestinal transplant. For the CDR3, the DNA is TGTGCCAGTAGTATTAGCGGGAGGTGGAATGAGCAGTTCTTC. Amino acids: CASSISGRWNEQFF.